Here is one T cell receptor beta chain with its context. Its specificity is unknown. A single record per CDR3 protein comes from TCRdb applying MiXCR to the 5' RACE reads. The sample carries approximately 600,000 distinct CDR3 sequences, roughly an eighth recorded once. After removal of 4 bases from V and 4 bases from J, the junction contained 4 bases not matched to a gene. Germline V gives CDR1 SQVTM, CDR2 ANQGSEA. This CDR3 has 12 amino acids. These data are taken from a study of T cells after yellow fever vaccination. Regarding the study as a whole: Although the secondary response was weaker, it peaked faster, at day 5 versus 15.

The chain couples TRBV29-1 to TRBJ2-7, with 7 nucleotides matching TRBD1. The source was PBMCs, collected on the day of the yellow fever booster vaccination. The source of this sequence is a young man who received the YFV17D yellow fever vaccine. The CDR3 reads CSVVGQNYEQYF. CDR3 DNA sequence: TGCAGCGTTGTGGGACAGAATTACGAGCAGTACTTC.